This T cell receptor (beta chain) was captured by sequencing in a study of tumor-infiltrating lymphocytes in localized non-small cell lung cancer. In the study overall: Patients included smokers and never-smokers with various histologies, some sampled after neoadjuvant chemotherapy.

Sequenced by immunoSEQ multiplex PCR; TCRdb stores in-frame clones only, minus some. The table has approximately 13,000 clones, more than 65% seen once. Study-wide results and caveats: Different pieces of the same tissue went to different assays, confounding technical variation with intratumor heterogeneity.

On this clone: What it binds is not known.

The CDR3 length is 16 residues. Per germline, CDR1 MNHNY and CDR2 SVGAGI (reference sequence). The V and J ends lost 4 bases and 5 bases respectively, with 18 bases between them. The receptor was derived from a human donor with non-small cell lung cancer. The sequencing input was lung tumor tissue. J is TRBJ1-5 and V is TRBV6-6; D possibly corresponds to TRBD1 (6 bases). The DNA of the CDR3 is TGTGCCAGCAGTTCGTCCAGGGGAGGGGAGGATCAGCCCCAGCATTTT. Encoded protein: CASSSSRGGEDQPQHF.